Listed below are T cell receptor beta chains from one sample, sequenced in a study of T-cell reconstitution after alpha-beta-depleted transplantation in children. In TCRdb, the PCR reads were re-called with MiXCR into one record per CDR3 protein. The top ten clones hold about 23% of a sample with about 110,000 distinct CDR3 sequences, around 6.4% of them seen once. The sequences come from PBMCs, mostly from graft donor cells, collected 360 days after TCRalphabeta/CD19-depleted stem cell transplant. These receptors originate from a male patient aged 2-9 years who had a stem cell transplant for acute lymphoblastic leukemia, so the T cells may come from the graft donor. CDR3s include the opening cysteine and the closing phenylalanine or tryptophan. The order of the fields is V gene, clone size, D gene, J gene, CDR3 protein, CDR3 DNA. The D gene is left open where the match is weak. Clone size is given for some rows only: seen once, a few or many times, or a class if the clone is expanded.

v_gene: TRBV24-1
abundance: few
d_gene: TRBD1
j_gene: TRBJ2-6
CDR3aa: CATSDLTGTGVNGANVLTF
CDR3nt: TGTGCCACCAGTGACCTAACCGGGACAGGGGTAAATGGGGCCAACGTCCTGACTTTC

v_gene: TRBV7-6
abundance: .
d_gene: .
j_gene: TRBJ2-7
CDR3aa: CASSLGDRMSSYEQYF
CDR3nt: TGTGCCAGCAGCTTAGGTGACAGGATGAGCTCCTACGAGCAGTACTTC

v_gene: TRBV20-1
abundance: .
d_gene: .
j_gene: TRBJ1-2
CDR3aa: CSASSRLNYGYTF
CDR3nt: TGCAGTGCTAGTAGTCGGCTGAACTATGGCTACACCTTC

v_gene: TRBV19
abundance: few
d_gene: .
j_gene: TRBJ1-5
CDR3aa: CASSITGMGQPQHF
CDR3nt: TGTGCCAGTAGTATAACAGGAATGGGTCAGCCCCAGCATTTT

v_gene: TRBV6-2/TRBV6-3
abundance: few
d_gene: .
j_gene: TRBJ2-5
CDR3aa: CASSYSRGLGSGTQYF
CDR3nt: TGTGCCAGCAGTTACTCGAGGGGACTGGGTAGTGGGACCCAGTACTTC

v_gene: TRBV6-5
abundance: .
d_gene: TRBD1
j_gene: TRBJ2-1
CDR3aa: CASSYRDRVNSTGEQFF
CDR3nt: TGTGCCAGCAGTTACCGGGACAGGGTCAATTCTACGGGTGAGCAGTTCTTC

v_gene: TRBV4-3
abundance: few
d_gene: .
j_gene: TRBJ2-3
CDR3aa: CASSGAPFSTDTQYF
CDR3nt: TGCGCCAGCAGCGGGGCCCCCTTTAGCACAGATACGCAGTATTTT

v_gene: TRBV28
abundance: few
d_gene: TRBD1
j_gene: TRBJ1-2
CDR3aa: CASSPLPSKGPLQGQNYGYTF
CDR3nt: TGTGCCAGCAGCCCCCTCCCGAGTAAGGGTCCTCTCCAGGGACAGAACTATGGCTACACCTTC

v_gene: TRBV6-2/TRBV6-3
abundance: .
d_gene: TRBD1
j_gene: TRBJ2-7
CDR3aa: CASSWGQRGYEQYF
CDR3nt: TGTGCCAGCAGTTGGGGACAGCGTGGCTACGAGCAGTACTTC

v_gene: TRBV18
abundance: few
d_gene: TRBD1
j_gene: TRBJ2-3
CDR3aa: CASSPPDRRRTDTQYF
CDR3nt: TGTGCCAGCTCCCCCCCGGACAGGAGACGCACAGATACGCAGTATTTT

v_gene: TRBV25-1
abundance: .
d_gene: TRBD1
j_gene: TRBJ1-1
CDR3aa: CASIDRGPDTEAFF
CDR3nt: TGTGCCAGCATCGACAGGGGGCCAGACACTGAAGCTTTCTTT

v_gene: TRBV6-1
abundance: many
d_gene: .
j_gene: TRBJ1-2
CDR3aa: CASFTGGLEGYTF
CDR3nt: TGTGCCAGCTTCACTGGGGGATTAGAAGGCTACACCTTC

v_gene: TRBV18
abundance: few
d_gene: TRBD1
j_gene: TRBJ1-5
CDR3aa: CASSPLRTGGDQPQHF
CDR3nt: TGTGCCAGCTCACCACTTCGGACAGGGGGCGATCAGCCCCAGCATTTT

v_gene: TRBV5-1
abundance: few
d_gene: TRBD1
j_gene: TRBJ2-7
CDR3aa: CASSLVGTGVRSYEQYF
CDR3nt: TGCGCCAGCAGCTTGGTTGGGACAGGGGTACGATCCTACGAGCAGTACTTC

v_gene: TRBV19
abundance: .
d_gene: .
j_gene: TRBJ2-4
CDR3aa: CASSNTRGGDIQYF
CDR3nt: TGTGCCAGTAGTAACACCCGAGGGGGGGACATTCAGTACTTC

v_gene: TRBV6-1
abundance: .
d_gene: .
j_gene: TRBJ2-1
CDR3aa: CASSPRGAGYNEQFF
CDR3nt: TGTGCCAGCAGTCCCAGGGGAGCGGGCTACAATGAGCAGTTCTTC

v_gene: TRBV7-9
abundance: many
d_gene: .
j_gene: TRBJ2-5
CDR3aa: CASSPWQGTETQYF
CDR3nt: TGTGCCAGCAGCCCTTGGCAGGGAACGGAGACCCAGTACTTC

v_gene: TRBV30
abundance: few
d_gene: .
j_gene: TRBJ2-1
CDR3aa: CAWSVNEQFF
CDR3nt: TGTGCCTGGAGTGTAAATGAGCAGTTCTTC

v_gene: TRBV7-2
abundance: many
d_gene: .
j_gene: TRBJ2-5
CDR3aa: CASSLDVTQYF
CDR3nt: TGTGCCAGCAGCTTAGACGTGACCCAGTACTTC